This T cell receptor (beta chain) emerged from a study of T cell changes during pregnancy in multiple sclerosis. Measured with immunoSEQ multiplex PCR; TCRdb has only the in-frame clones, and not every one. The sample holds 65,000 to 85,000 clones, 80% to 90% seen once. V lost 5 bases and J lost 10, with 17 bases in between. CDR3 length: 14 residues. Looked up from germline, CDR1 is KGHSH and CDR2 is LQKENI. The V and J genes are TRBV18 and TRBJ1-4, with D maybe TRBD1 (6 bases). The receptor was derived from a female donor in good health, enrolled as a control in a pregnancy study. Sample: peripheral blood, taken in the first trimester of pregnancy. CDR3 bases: TGTGCCAGCTCAATCCAGGGGACGGGAGGAAAACTGTTTTTT. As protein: CASSIQGTGGKLFF.